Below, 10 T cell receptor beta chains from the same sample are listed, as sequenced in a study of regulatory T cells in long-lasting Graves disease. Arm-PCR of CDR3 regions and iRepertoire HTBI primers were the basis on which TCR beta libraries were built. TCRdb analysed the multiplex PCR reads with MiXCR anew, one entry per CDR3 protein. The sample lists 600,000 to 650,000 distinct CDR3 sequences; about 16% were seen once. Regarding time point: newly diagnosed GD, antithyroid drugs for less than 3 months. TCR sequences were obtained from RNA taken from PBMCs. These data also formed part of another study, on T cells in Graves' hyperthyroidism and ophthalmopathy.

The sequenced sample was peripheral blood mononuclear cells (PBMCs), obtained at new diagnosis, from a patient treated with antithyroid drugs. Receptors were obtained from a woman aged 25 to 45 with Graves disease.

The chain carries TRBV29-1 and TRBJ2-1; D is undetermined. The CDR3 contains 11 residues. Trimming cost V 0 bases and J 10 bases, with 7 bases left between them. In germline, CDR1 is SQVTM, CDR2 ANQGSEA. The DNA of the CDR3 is TGCAGCGTTGAAGAAGGATGGGAGCAGTTCTTC. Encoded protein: CSVEEGWEQFF.

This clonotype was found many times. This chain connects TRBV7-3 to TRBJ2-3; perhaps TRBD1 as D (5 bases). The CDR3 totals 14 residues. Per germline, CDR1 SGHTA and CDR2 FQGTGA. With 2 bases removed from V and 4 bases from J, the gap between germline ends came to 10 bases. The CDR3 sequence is CASSLWQGADTQYF. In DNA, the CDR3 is TGTGCCAGCAGCTTATGGCAGGGCGCAGATACGCAGTATTTT.

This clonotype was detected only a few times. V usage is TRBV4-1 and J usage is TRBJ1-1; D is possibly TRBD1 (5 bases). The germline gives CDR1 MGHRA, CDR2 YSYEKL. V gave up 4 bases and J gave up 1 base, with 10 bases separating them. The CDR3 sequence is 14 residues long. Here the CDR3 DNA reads TGCGCCAGCAGCCCGGGACCTCAGAACACTGAAGCTTTCTTT. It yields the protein CASSPGPQNTEAFF.

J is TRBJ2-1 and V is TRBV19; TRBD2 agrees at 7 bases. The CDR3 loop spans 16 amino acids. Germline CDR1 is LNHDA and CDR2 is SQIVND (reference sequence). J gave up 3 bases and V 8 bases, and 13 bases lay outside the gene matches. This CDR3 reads CASRPLTSGDYNEQFF. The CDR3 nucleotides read TGTGCCAGTCGACCTTTAACGAGCGGGGACTACAATGAGCAGTTCTTC.

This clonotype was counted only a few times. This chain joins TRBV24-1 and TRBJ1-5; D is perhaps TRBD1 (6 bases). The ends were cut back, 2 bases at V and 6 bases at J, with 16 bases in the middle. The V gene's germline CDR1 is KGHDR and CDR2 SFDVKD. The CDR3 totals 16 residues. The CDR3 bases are TGTGCCACCAGTGATTCTGGGGGCAGGGTAGGTCAGCCCCAGCATTTT. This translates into CATSDSGGRVGQPQHF.

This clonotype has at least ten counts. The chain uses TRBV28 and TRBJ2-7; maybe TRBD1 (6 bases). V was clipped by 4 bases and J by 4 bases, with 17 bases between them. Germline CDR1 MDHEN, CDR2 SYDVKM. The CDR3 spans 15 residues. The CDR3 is CASSSIDRISYEQYF. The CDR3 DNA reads TGTGCCAGCAGTTCCATTGACAGGATATCTTACGAGCAGTACTTC.

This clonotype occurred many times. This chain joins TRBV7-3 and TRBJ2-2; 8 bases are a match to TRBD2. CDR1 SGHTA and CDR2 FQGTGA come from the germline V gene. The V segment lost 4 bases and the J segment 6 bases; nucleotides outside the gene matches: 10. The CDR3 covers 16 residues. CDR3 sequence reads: CASSSQMGLGPGELFF. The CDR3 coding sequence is TGTGCCAGCAGCTCCCAGATGGGACTAGGTCCCGGGGAGCTGTTTTTT.

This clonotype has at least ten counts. CDR3: CASNRLAGDETQYF. CDR3 DNA: TGTGCCAGCAACCGACTAGCGGGAGACGAGACCCAGTACTTC. V and J are TRBV3-1 and TRBJ2-5; 12 bases line up with TRBD2. From germline, CDR1 is LGHDT and CDR2 YNNKEL (reference sequence). Unmatched junction bases numbered 5, after V lost 7 bases and J lost 5 bases. CDR3 length: 14 amino acids.

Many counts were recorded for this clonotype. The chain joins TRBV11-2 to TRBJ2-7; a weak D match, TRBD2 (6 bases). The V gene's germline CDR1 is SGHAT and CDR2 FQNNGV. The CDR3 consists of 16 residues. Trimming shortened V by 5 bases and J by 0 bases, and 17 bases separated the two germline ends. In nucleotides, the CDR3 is TGTGCCAGCAGCGCCTCAGGAGGGGTCGGCTCCTACGAGCAGTACTTC. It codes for CASSASGGVGSYEQYF.

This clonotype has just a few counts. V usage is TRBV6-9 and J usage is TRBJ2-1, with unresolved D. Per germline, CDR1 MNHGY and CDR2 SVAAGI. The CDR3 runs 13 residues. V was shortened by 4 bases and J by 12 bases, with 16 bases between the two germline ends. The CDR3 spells CASSFGSARRQFF. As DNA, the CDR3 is TGTGCCAGCAGTTTTGGGTCGGCTAGAAGGCAGTTCTTC.